These 3 T cell receptor beta chains were all obtained from the same sample, sequenced in a study of control samples from healthy donors and cancer patients. Method: immunoSEQ multiplex PCR; TCRdb's copy keeps in-frame clones and lacks some. The table lists some 130,000 clones, just over 90% of them singletons. The sequenced sample was PBMCs. The receptors were sampled from a man aged 50 to 59 with head and neck cancer.

This chain connects TRBV18 to TRBJ2-7; the match to TRBD1 covers 9 bases. CDR1 is KGHSH, CDR2 LQKENI, per germline. There are 14 residues in the CDR3. Trimming took 6 bases from V and 2 from J; bases not matched to a gene: 5. In nucleotides, the CDR3 is TGTGCCAGCTCCCTAGGGACAGGGACCTACGAGCAGTACTTC. Translating gives CASSLGTGTYEQYF.

The chain carries TRBV25-1 and TRBJ1-2, with D unclear. Germline V gene data show CDR1 as MGHDK and CDR2 as SYGVNS. This CDR3 is built from 14 residues. The V and J ends lost 4 bases and 5 bases respectively, with 14 bases between them. The CDR3 DNA reads as TGTGCCAGCAGTGCTGCCGGCCCGGGGTATGGCTACACCTTC. Its translation is CASSAAGPGYGYTF.

This sequence joins TRBV4-3 and TRBJ1-5; D is ambiguous. Trimming stripped 1 base from V and 7 bases from J, with 14 bases between. The CDR3 length is 15 residues. Germline CDR1 LGHNA, CDR2 YSLEER. The chain's CDR3 is CASSQVWKREQPQHF. The CDR3 nucleotides read TGCGCCAGCAGCCAAGTATGGAAAAGGGAACAGCCCCAGCATTTT.